Described below is a single T cell receptor (beta chain) sequence and its context. The CDR3 spans 14 residues. The ends were cut back, 6 bases at V and 2 bases at J, with 14 bases in the middle. Per germline, CDR1 MNHEY and CDR2 SVGAGI. The table came from immunoSEQ multiplex PCR; TCRdb's copy has only in-frame clones and leaves some out. The sample has over 90,000 clones, 70% to 90% seen once. The data are from a study of blood T cell repertoires in COVID-19. Study-wide context: From the United States, Italy and Spain came samples of acute and convalescent COVID-19. Sample material is recorded as cDNA or gDNA derived from T cells, B-cell-depleted T cells, or PBMCs.

J is TRBJ2-7 and V is TRBV6-5, with D possibly matching TRBD1 (6 bases). The clonotype was recovered from a man aged 45 to 65 in a cohort sampled during active COVID-19. The specimen sequenced was peripheral blood. CDR3 protein: CASRTGHSAYEQYV. Written as DNA, the CDR3 is TGTGCCAGCAGGACAGGCCATTCGGCCTACGAGCAGTACGTC.